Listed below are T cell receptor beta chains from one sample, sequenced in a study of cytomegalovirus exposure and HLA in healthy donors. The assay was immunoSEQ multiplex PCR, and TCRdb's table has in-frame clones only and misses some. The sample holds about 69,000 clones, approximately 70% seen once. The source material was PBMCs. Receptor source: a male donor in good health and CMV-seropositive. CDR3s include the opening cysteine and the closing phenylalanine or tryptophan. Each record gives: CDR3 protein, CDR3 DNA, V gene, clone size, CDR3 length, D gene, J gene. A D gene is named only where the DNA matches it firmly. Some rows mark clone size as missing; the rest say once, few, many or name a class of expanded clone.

CDR3: CASSFSGQEAFF
DNA: TGTGCCAGCAGCTTTTCTGGACAAGAAGCTTTCTTT
V: TRBV11-2
size: NA
length: 12
D: NA
J: TRBJ1-1

CDR3: CASSVAAGLTSYEQYF
DNA: TGTGCCAGCAGCGTAGCGGCGGGACTGACCTCCTACGAGCAGTACTTC
V: TRBV9
size: NA
length: 16
D: NA
J: TRBJ2-7

CDR3: CASSMGTGPIYTEAFF
DNA: TGTGCCAGTAGTATGGGGACAGGGCCTATATACACTGAAGCTTTCTTT
V: TRBV19
size: NA
length: 16
D: TRBD1
J: TRBJ1-1

CDR3: CASSELRGFADTQYF
DNA: TGTGCCAGCAGCGAGTTACGGGGGTTTGCAGATACGCAGTATTTT
V: TRBV11-2
size: NA
length: 15
D: NA
J: TRBJ2-3

CDR3: CASSLAPREAGVKLESYF
DNA: TGTGCCAGCAGCTTAGCCCCCAGGGAGGCGGGAGTGAAACTCGAGTCCTACTTC
V: TRBV7-9
size: NA
length: 18
D: TRBD2
J: TRBJ2-7

CDR3: CAISDTEDSTYNSPLHF
DNA: TGTGCCATCAGTGATACCGAGGATTCCACCTATAATTCACCCCTCCACTTT
V: TRBV10-3
size: NA
length: 17
D: NA
J: TRBJ1-6

CDR3: CASSLLGSGTGEETQYF
DNA: TGTGCCAGCAGCTTGTTGGGGTCGGGGACAGGGGAAGAGACCCAGTACTTC
V: TRBV5-5
size: NA
length: 17
D: TRBD1
J: TRBJ2-5

CDR3: CASRENPGTGTGELFF
DNA: TGTGCCAGCAGAGAAAATCCCGGGACAGGGACCGGGGAGCTGTTTTTT
V: TRBV9
size: NA
length: 16
D: TRBD1
J: TRBJ2-2

CDR3: CATPRGGAVTGELFF
DNA: TGTGCCACCCCCCGGGGAGGGGCGGTCACCGGGGAGCTGTTTTTT
V: TRBV2
size: NA
length: 15
D: TRBD2
J: TRBJ2-2

CDR3: CASTLRGKAETQYF
DNA: TGCGCCAGCACCTTGAGGGGGAAGGCAGAGACCCAGTACTTC
V: TRBV5-1
size: NA
length: 14
D: NA
J: TRBJ2-5

CDR3: CSSSFLGTGTIEQYF
DNA: TGTTCCAGCAGCTTCCTCGGGACAGGGACAATCGAGCAGTACTTC
V: TRBV7-9
size: NA
length: 15
D: TRBD1
J: TRBJ2-7

CDR3: CASSPGPTRGEQYF
DNA: TGTGCCAGCAGCCCGGGGCCCACGCGGGGTGAGCAGTACTTC
V: TRBV11-2
size: NA
length: 14
D: NA
J: TRBJ2-7

CDR3: CAISDGQGAQETQYF
DNA: TGTGCCATCAGTGACGGACAGGGGGCCCAAGAGACCCAGTACTTC
V: TRBV10-3
size: NA
length: 15
D: TRBD1
J: TRBJ2-5

CDR3: CASSLPRGGSNTEAFF
DNA: TGTGCCAGCAGTTTACCCCGGGGGGGATCGAACACTGAAGCTTTCTTT
V: TRBV27
size: NA
length: 16
D: NA
J: TRBJ1-1

CDR3: CASSPGGNQPQHF
DNA: TGTGCCAGCTCCCCCGGGGGAAATCAGCCCCAGCATTTT
V: TRBV6-5
size: few
length: 13
D: NA
J: TRBJ1-5

CDR3: CASSLLAASTGELFF
DNA: TGTGCCAGCAGCCTACTCGCGGCCAGCACCGGGGAGCTGTTTTTT
V: TRBV11-2
size: NA
length: 15
D: NA
J: TRBJ2-2

CDR3: CASSPKQGRDNYGYTF
DNA: TGTGCCAGCAGCCCCAAACAGGGGAGAGATAACTATGGCTACACCTTC
V: TRBV5-4
size: NA
length: 16
D: TRBD1
J: TRBJ1-2

CDR3: CASSEPGQGSYEQYF
DNA: TGTGCCAGCAGCGAGCCGGGACAGGGCTCCTACGAGCAGTACTTC
V: TRBV7-2
size: NA
length: 15
D: TRBD1
J: TRBJ2-7

CDR3: CASSPAVQIGELFF
DNA: TGCGCCAGCAGCCCAGCGGTCCAAATCGGGGAGCTGTTTTTT
V: TRBV4-1
size: NA
length: 14
D: NA
J: TRBJ2-2

CDR3: CASSEARLTAGEQYF
DNA: TGTGCCAGCAGTGAAGCTAGACTGACAGCGGGCGAGCAGTACTTC
V: TRBV6-1
size: NA
length: 15
D: NA
J: TRBJ2-7

CDR3: CASTLGWNQPQHF
DNA: TGTGCCAGCACCCTAGGCTGGAATCAGCCCCAGCATTTT
V: TRBV7-6
size: NA
length: 13
D: NA
J: TRBJ1-5

CDR3: CASSQRTGTGAGEKLFF
DNA: TGCGCCAGCAGCCAACGGACCGGGACTGGGGCAGGAGAAAAACTGTTTTTT
V: TRBV4-3
size: NA
length: 17
D: NA
J: TRBJ1-4

CDR3: CASSPDSYNEQFF
DNA: TGCGCCAGCAGCCCCGACAGCTACAATGAGCAGTTCTTC
V: TRBV4-1
size: NA
length: 13
D: NA
J: TRBJ2-1

CDR3: CASSLGLGLATNEKLFF
DNA: TGTGCCAGCAGCTTAGGGTTAGGACTTGCAACTAATGAAAAACTGTTTTTT
V: TRBV7-9
size: few
length: 17
D: NA
J: TRBJ1-4

CDR3: CASSSRGGQGVGNEQFF
DNA: TGTGCCAGCAGCTCAAGGGGTGGACAGGGGGTAGGGAATGAGCAGTTCTTC
V: TRBV7-9
size: NA
length: 17
D: TRBD1
J: TRBJ2-1

CDR3: CASSLGGNYGYTF
DNA: TGTGCCAGCAGTTTAGGAGGGAACTATGGCTACACCTTC
V: TRBV27
size: NA
length: 13
D: NA
J: TRBJ1-2

CDR3: CASSLGGDIQSQYF
DNA: TGCGCCAGCAGCTTGGGAGGGGACATCCAATCGCAGTACTTC
V: TRBV5-1
size: NA
length: 14
D: NA
J: TRBJ2-5

CDR3: CASSSGTGGFGYTF
DNA: TGTGCCAGCAGCTCCGGGACAGGGGGCTTTGGCTACACCTTC
V: TRBV6-1
size: NA
length: 14
D: TRBD1
J: TRBJ1-2

CDR3: CASSDRAETQYF
DNA: TGTGCCAGCAGTGACAGGGCAGAGACCCAGTACTTC
V: TRBV2
size: NA
length: 12
D: NA
J: TRBJ2-5

CDR3: CASSGTAAAAQETQYF
DNA: TGTGCCAGTAGTGGGACAGCCGCAGCAGCTCAAGAGACCCAGTACTTC
V: TRBV19
size: NA
length: 16
D: TRBD1
J: TRBJ2-5

CDR3: CASSFSGNQPQHF
DNA: TGTGCCAGCAGCTTTAGTGGCAATCAGCCCCAGCATTTT
V: TRBV11-2
size: NA
length: 13
D: NA
J: TRBJ1-5

CDR3: CAWSVQGNNQPQHF
DNA: TGTGCCTGGAGTGTACAGGGCAATAATCAGCCCCAGCATTTT
V: TRBV30
size: once
length: 14
D: NA
J: TRBJ1-5

CDR3: CASSSAGGTGELFF
DNA: TGTGCCAGCAGCTCCGCGGGGGGCACCGGGGAGCTGTTTTTT
V: TRBV5-6
size: NA
length: 14
D: TRBD2
J: TRBJ2-2

CDR3: CASSLGRGNGYTF
DNA: TGTGCCAGCAGCTTAGGCAGGGGCAATGGCTACACCTTC
V: TRBV7-8
size: NA
length: 13
D: NA
J: TRBJ1-2

CDR3: CASSYLTGVIESEKLFF
DNA: TGTGCCAGCAGCTACTTGACAGGGGTCATCGAGTCTGAAAAACTGTTTTTT
V: TRBV7-2
size: NA
length: 17
D: TRBD1
J: TRBJ1-4

CDR3: CSVVTRIDTQYF
DNA: TGCAGCGTTGTGACTAGAATAGATACGCAGTATTTT
V: TRBV29-1
size: NA
length: 12
D: NA
J: TRBJ2-3